This T cell receptor (beta chain) is from a study of T cell changes during pregnancy in multiple sclerosis. Only in-frame clones appear in the TCRdb table, and some are missing; sequencing was by immunoSEQ multiplex PCR. The sample gives 39,000 or so clones, 80% to 95% of which show up once; over 10% is in the top ten. With 0 bases clipped from V and 5 bases from J, the junction kept 6 bases outside the gene matches. Germline assignment: CDR1 SGHDT and CDR2 YYEEEE. This CDR3 is built from 16 residues. This rearrangement joins TRBV5-6 to TRBJ2-3, with 10 bases identical to TRBD1. The source is a female donor with multiple sclerosis, enrolled in a pregnancy study. The sequencing used CD8+ T cells from peripheral blood mononuclear cells, collected after pregnancy. The CDR3 sequence is CASSLAGTGEGDTQYF. In nucleotides, the CDR3 is TGTGCCAGCAGCTTGGCGGGGACAGGGGAGGGAGATACGCAGTATTTT.